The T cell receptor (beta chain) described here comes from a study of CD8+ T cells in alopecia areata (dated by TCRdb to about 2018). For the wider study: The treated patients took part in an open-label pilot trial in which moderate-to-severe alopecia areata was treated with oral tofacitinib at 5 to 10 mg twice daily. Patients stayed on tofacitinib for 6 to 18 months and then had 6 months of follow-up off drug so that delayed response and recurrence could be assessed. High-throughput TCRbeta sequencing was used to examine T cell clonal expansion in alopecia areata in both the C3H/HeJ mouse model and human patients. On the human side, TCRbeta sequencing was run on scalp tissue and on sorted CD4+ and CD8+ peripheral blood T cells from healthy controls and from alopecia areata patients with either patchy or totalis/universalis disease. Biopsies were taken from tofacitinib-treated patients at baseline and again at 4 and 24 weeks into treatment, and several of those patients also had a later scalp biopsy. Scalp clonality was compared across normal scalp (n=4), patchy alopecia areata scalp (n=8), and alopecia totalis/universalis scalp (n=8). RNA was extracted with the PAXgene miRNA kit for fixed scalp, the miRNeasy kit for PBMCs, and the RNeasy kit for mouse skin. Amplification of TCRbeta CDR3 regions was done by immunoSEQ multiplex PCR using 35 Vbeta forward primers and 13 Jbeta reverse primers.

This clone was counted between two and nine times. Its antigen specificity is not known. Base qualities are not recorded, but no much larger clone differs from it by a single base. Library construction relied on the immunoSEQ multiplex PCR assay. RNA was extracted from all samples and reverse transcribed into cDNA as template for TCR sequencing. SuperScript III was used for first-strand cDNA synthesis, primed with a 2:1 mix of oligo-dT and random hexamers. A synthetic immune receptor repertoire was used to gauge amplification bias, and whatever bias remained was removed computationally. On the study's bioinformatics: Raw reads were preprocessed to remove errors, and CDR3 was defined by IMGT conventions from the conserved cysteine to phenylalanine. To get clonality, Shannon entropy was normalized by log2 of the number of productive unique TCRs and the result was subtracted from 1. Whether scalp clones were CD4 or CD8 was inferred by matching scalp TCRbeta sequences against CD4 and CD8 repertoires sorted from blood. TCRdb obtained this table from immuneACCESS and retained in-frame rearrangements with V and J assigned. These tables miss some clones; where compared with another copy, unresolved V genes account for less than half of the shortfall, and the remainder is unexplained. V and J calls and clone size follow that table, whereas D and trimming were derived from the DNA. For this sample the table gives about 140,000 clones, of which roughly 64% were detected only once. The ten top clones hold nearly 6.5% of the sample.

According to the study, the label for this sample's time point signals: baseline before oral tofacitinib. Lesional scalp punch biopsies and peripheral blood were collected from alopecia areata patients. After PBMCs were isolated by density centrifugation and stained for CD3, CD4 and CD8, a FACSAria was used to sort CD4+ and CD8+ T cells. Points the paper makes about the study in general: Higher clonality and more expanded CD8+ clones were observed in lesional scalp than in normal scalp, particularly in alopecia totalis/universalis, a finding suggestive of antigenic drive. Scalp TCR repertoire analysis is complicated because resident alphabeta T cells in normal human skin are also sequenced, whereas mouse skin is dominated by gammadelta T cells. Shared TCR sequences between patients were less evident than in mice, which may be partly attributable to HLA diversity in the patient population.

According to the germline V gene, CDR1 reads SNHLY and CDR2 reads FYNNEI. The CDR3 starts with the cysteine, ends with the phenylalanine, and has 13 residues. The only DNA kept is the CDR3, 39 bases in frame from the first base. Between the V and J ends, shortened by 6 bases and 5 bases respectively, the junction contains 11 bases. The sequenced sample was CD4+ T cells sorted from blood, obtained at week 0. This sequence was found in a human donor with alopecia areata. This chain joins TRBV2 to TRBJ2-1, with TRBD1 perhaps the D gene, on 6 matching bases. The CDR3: CASSTNRDNEQFF. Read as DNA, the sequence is TGTGCCAGCAGCACAAACAGGGACAATGAGCAGTTCTTC.